This T cell receptor (beta chain) was retrieved from a study of blood T cell repertoires in COVID-19. Background on the study: T cells, B-cell-depleted T cells, or PBMCs supplied cDNA or gDNA.

CDR1 and CDR2 (germline): SGHTA, FQGNSA. The CDR3 sequence is 16 residues long. V lost 5 bases to trimming and J lost 2 bases, with 16 bases between them. Clones were read by immunoSEQ multiplex PCR, and TCRdb kept only the in-frame ones, dropping some. The table lists over 65,000 clones, roughly 90% of them singletons. This TCR derives from a woman aged 55-69 years with acute or convalescent COVID-19. The sequenced sample was peripheral blood. V usage is TRBV7-2 and J usage is TRBJ1-3; D possibly corresponds to TRBD1 (5 bases). The CDR3 sequence: CASSPSRVRAGNTIYF. As DNA, the CDR3 is TGTGCCAGCAGCCCGTCCCGGGTCAGGGCTGGAAACACCATATATTTT.